A selection of T cell receptor beta chains follows, all from one sample in a study of blood T cell repertoires in COVID-19. Here immunoSEQ multiplex PCR was the method, and the copy in TCRdb shows in-frame clones only, minus some. The sample gives some 30,000 clones, roughly 84% of which show up once; 9% to 10% is in the top ten. Material: peripheral blood. The receptors originated from a man older than 75 with active COVID-19. CDR3s include the opening cysteine and the closing phenylalanine or tryptophan. The D gene is left open where the match is weak. Clone size is shown for a subset of rows, as once, few, many or a class of expanded clone.

V gene	D gene	J gene	clone size	CDR3 protein	CDR3 DNA
TRBV11-2	TRBD2	TRBJ2-3	-	CASSVGLAGGKSTDTQYF	TGTGCCAGCAGCGTCGGACTAGCGGGGGGGAAGAGCACAGATACGCAGTATTTT
TRBV7-9	-	TRBJ1-1	-	CASSRMTGNTEAFF	TGTGCCAGCAGCCGTATGACAGGAAACACTGAAGCTTTCTTT
TRBV30	TRBD1	TRBJ1-2	-	CAWDPTGNGYTF	TGTGCCTGGGACCCGACAGGGAATGGCTACACCTTC
TRBV6-5	-	TRBJ1-2	once	CASSYQVGGGYTF	TGTGCCAGCAGTTACCAGGTCGGAGGGGGCTACACCTTC
TRBV19	-	TRBJ1-2	-	CAATGKGPLYGYTF	TGTGCCGCAACGGGGAAGGGCCCCCTCTATGGCTACACCTTC
TRBV11-2	-	TRBJ2-1	-	CASSLPGRTQEQFF	TGTGCCAGCAGCTTACCAGGCCGAACACAAGAGCAGTTCTTC
TRBV6-5	TRBD2	TRBJ2-5	-	CASSQGLAKTQYF	TGTGCCAGCAGCCAGGGACTAGCGAAGACCCAGTACTTC
TRBV4-1	TRBD1	TRBJ2-3	-	CASSRGQGVTDTQYF	TGCGCCAGCAGCAGAGGACAGGGAGTTACAGATACGCAGTATTTT
TRBV7-9	TRBD2	TRBJ2-5	-	CASSSGTTYQETQYF	TGTGCCAGCAGCTCCGGGACTACCTACCAAGAGACCCAGTACTTC
TRBV5-1	-	TRBJ2-6	-	CASSSLEGASSGANVLTF	TGCGCCAGCAGCTCCCTGGAAGGGGCGAGCTCTGGGGCCAACGTCCTGACTTTC
TRBV2	TRBD1	TRBJ1-5	once	CAGARDRGREQPQHF	TGTGCCGGGGCCCGGGACAGGGGGCGCGAACAGCCCCAGCATTTT
TRBV10-1	TRBD1	TRBJ2-7	-	CASSESITGGGYEQYF	TGCGCCAGCAGTGAGTCGATCACAGGGGGCGGCTACGAGCAGTACTTC
TRBV19	TRBD2	TRBJ2-3	once	CASSTSGLAVGTDTQYF	TGTGCCAGTAGTACCTCCGGACTAGCGGTTGGGACAGATACGCAGTATTTT
TRBV12-3/TRBV12-4	-	TRBJ2-3	-	CASSNTSPDTQYF	TGTGCCAGCAGTAATACTTCCCCGGATACGCAGTATTTT
TRBV27	-	TRBJ2-7	-	CASSLPPGQINYEQYF	TGTGCCAGCAGTTTACCCCCCGGACAGATAAACTACGAGCAGTACTTC
TRBV30	-	TRBJ2-3	-	CACKGEAWTDTQYF	TGTGCCTGCAAGGGGGAAGCATGGACAGATACGCAGTATTTT
TRBV3-1/TRBV3-2	-	TRBJ2-2	-	CASSQGRGQAGELFF	TGTGCCAGCAGCCAAGGGAGGGGGCAAGCCGGGGAGCTGTTTTTT
TRBV18	-	TRBJ2-1	-	CASSLSGTNEQFF	TGTGCCAGCTCGCTTTCCGGGACTAATGAGCAGTTCTTC
TRBV7-3	-	TRBJ2-7	-	CASSWTVSHEPYF	TGTGCCAGCAGCTGGACAGTTTCCCACGAGCCGTACTTC
TRBV10-3	TRBD1	TRBJ2-2	-	CAISVRTGNTGELFF	TGTGCCATCAGTGTCCGGACAGGGAACACCGGGGAGCTGTTTTTT
TRBV20-1	-	TRBJ1-2	-	CSASMGTSQPGYTF	TGCAGTGCCAGTATGGGCACCTCCCAACCCGGCTACACCTTC
TRBV27	TRBD1	TRBJ2-1	-	CASREDRVAYNEQFF	TGTGCCAGCAGGGAGGACAGGGTCGCCTACAATGAGCAGTTCTTC
TRBV7-8	-	TRBJ2-5	-	CASSVGPKETQYF	TGTGCCAGCAGCGTGGGGCCAAAAGAGACCCAGTACTTC
TRBV19	TRBD1	TRBJ1-2	-	CASSTRGGRGNYGYTF	TGTGCCAGTAGTACGCGAGGGGGCAGGGGCAACTATGGCTACACCTTC
TRBV19	TRBD1	TRBJ2-7	few	CASSMGTGGDEQYF	TGTGCCAGTAGTATGGGGACAGGGGGAGACGAGCAGTACTTC
TRBV7-4	TRBD1	TRBJ1-5	-	CASKGQGALLNQPQHF	TGTGCCAGCAAGGGACAGGGGGCCCTCCTCAATCAGCCCCAGCATTTT
TRBV6-5	-	TRBJ2-7	-	CASTPGTYEQYF	TGTGCCAGCACTCCAGGGACCTACGAGCAGTACTTC
TRBV5-1	TRBD2	TRBJ2-5	-	CASSLISGGETQYF	TGCGCCAGCAGCTTGATTAGCGGGGGAGAGACCCAGTACTTC
TRBV10-1	TRBD1	TRBJ1-1	-	CASSYGTVMNTEAFF	TGCGCCAGCAGTTACGGGACAGTTATGAACACTGAAGCTTTCTTT
TRBV7-2	-	TRBJ2-2	-	CASRPAGLTGELFF	TGTGCCAGCAGACCCGCGGGCTTGACCGGGGAGCTGTTTTTT
TRBV6-1	-	TRBJ1-5	-	CASSAHRGGISNQPQHF	TGTGCCAGCAGTGCCCACCGGGGGGGAATTAGCAATCAGCCCCAGCATTTT
TRBV14	-	TRBJ1-1	-	CASSLPGVNTEAFF	TGTGCCAGCAGCCTGCCAGGGGTGAACACTGAAGCTTTCTTT
TRBV4-2	-	TRBJ1-1	once	CASSLGGDTEAFF	TGTGCCAGCAGCCTGGGAGGGGACACTGAAGCTTTCTTT
TRBV5-5	-	TRBJ1-1	-	CASSLLAAGEAFF	TGTGCCAGCAGCTTGTTGGCTGCGGGGGAAGCTTTCTTT
TRBV19	TRBD1	TRBJ2-7	-	CASRLGDRGAYEQYF	TGTGCCAGTAGGCTCGGTGACAGGGGAGCCTACGAGCAGTACTTC
TRBV18	-	TRBJ2-2	medium-sized	CASSLTISNTGELFF	TGTGCCAGCTCGCTCACTATAAGCAACACCGGGGAGCTGTTTTTT
TRBV5-1	-	TRBJ1-2	once	CASSLAQGFRGYTF	TGCGCCAGCAGCTTGGCCCAGGGGTTTAGGGGCTACACCTTC
TRBV7-9	TRBD2	TRBJ2-1	-	CASSFWASGNNEQFF	TGTGCCAGCAGCTTTTGGGCTAGCGGGAACAATGAGCAGTTCTTC
TRBV7-9	-	TRBJ1-1	-	CASSLEGVGEAFF	TGTGCCAGCAGCTTAGAAGGGGTGGGTGAAGCTTTCTTT
TRBV29-1	-	TRBJ1-4	-	CSVGHSREKLFF	TGCAGCGTTGGGCACAGTCGTGAAAAACTGTTTTTT
TRBV7-9	-	TRBJ1-2	-	CASSQQGSYGYTF	TGTGCCAGCAGCCAACAGGGCAGCTATGGCTACACCTTC
TRBV9	-	TRBJ2-1	-	CASSVATVYNEQFF	TGTGCCAGCAGCGTAGCAACGGTCTACAATGAGCAGTTCTTC
TRBV9	TRBD1	TRBJ1-2	-	CASSVVRRGQASSGYTF	TGTGCCAGCAGCGTAGTGCGAAGGGGGCAGGCCTCCAGCGGCTACACCTTC
TRBV20-1	-	TRBJ2-7	-	CSASGDSNEQYF	TGCAGTGCTAGTGGTGACAGCAACGAGCAGTACTTC
TRBV5-1	-	TRBJ2-3	-	CASSPDYSGTDTQYF	TGCGCCAGCAGCCCAGACTATTCCGGCACAGATACGCAGTATTTT
TRBV25-1	-	TRBJ2-7	-	CASSDYAGRNIYEQYF	TGTGCCAGCAGTGATTACGCAGGGAGGAACATCTACGAGCAGTACTTC
TRBV4-1	-	TRBJ1-5	-	CASSQDTGQQPQHF	TGCGCCAGCAGCCAAGATACCGGACAACAGCCCCAGCATTTT
TRBV5-1	TRBD1	TRBJ2-5	-	CASSLEAGGHPQYF	TGCGCCAGCAGCTTGGAGGCAGGGGGCCACCCCCAGTACTTC
TRBV5-6	TRBD2	TRBJ2-5	-	CASSWSGGETQYF	TGTGCCAGCAGCTGGAGCGGGGGGGAGACCCAGTACTTC
TRBV9	TRBD1	TRBJ1-4	-	CASSEGTGQTNEKLFF	TGTGCCAGCAGCGAGGGGACAGGGCAGACTAATGAAAAACTGTTTTTT
TRBV10-1	-	TRBJ2-7	-	CASSATRGEQYF	TGCGCCAGCAGCGCTACCAGGGGCGAGCAGTACTTC
TRBV30	-	TRBJ2-3	-	CAWTSGDTDTQYF	TGTGCCTGGACCTCCGGGGACACAGATACGCAGTATTTT
TRBV5-1	TRBD2	TRBJ2-7	-	CASSSRGAGGAYEQYF	TGCGCCAGCAGCTCCCGGGGAGCGGGGGGCGCCTACGAGCAGTACTTC
TRBV30	-	TRBJ1-4	-	CAWQGQINEKLFF	TGTGCCTGGCAAGGACAGATTAATGAAAAACTGTTTTTT
TRBV30	-	TRBJ2-7	-	CALALDTAYEQYF	TGTGCCTTGGCCCTCGACACAGCCTACGAGCAGTACTTC
TRBV6-6	-	TRBJ2-5	-	CASSYWGPSAKETQYF	TGTGCCAGCAGTTATTGGGGGCCCTCGGCCAAGGAGACCCAGTACTTC
TRBV19	-	TRBJ1-5	-	CASRETGTQPQHF	TGTGCCAGTAGGGAAACAGGGACTCAGCCCCAGCATTTT
TRBV4-1	-	TRBJ2-5	-	CASSQPGQRTQYF	TGCGCCAGCAGCCAACCTGGCCAGCGGACCCAGTACTTC
TRBV5-1	TRBD1	TRBJ2-3	-	CASSAGQGYSDTQYF	TGCGCCAGCAGCGCCGGACAGGGATATTCAGATACGCAGTATTTT
TRBV2	-	TRBJ1-1	-	CASSVGQNTEAFF	TGTGCCAGCAGTGTGGGACAGAACACTGAAGCTTTCTTT